The 22 T cell receptor beta chains reported below all come from one sample, sequenced in a study of preoperative IRX-2 immunotherapy in early breast cancer. Specified treatment: preoperative locoregional IRX-2 cytokine immunotherapy. The assay was immunoSEQ multiplex PCR, and TCRdb's table has in-frame clones only and misses some. The sample has some 19,000 clones, around four fifths seen once. The material was lymph node tissue, obtained after IRX-2 immunotherapy. All receptors come from a human donor with breast cancer.

The chain has TRBV10-3 and TRBJ1-4; maybe TRBD1 (6 bases). This CDR3 has 20 residues. Germline CDR1 reads ENHRY; CDR2 reads SYGVKD. V gave up 0 bases and J gave up 0 bases, with 20 bases separating them. CDR3 sequence: CAISESPGASKRATNEKLFF. The CDR3 DNA follows: TGTGCCATCAGTGAGTCCCCGGGGGCTTCCAAACGTGCAACTAATGAAAAACTGTTTTTT.

The chain links TRBV6-8 to TRBJ1-2; D unresolved. V lost 8 bases and J lost 2, with 15 bases in between. From germline, CDR1 is MNHGY and CDR2 SAAAGT. This CDR3 comprises 14 residues. The CDR3 sequence is CASFRPPENYGYTF. The CDR3 DNA sequence: TGTGCCAGCTTTAGACCCCCCGAGAACTATGGCTACACCTTC.

The chain couples TRBV28 to TRBJ2-2; D gene uncertain. The length of the CDR3 is 15 residues. The germline CDR1 and CDR2 sequences are MDHEN and SYDVKM. V was shortened by 10 bases and J by 1 base, with 16 bases between the two germline ends. CDR3 DNA sequence: TGTGCCATCGGGTCTGGGGTGCTGAACACCGGGGAGCTGTTTTTT. This encodes CAIGSGVLNTGELFF.

CDR3 region: CASSHLLAGGDTDTQYF. The DNA of the CDR3 is TGTGCCAGCAGCCATTTACTAGCGGGGGGGGACACAGATACGCAGTATTTT. The rearrangement uses TRBV5-4 and TRBJ2-3; 13 bases line up with TRBD2. The CDR3 loop spans 17 amino acids. Trimming took 4 bases from V and 2 from J; bases not matched to a gene: 7. Germline values: CDR1 SGHNT, CDR2 YYREEE (reference sequence).

In this sample, this clone turned up once. The chain employs TRBV6-8 and TRBJ1-1; D perhaps matches TRBD1 (6 bases). Germline lookup yields CDR1 MNHGY and CDR2 SAAAGT. The CDR3 consists of 13 residues. With 2 bases removed from V and 11 bases from J, the gap between germline ends came to 15 bases. The CDR3 DNA follows: TGTGCCAGCAGTTACGGCTACAGGGAAAAGGCTTTCTTT. Protein product: CASSYGYREKAFF.

The chain has TRBV6-8 and TRBJ1-4, with unresolved D. Germline V lookup: CDR1 MNHGY, CDR2 SAAAGT. Trimming removed 0 bases at V and 3 bases at J, with 8 bases between. CDR3 length: 15 amino acids. The CDR3 DNA reads TGTGCCAGCAGTTACTCTTCGGGATCTAATGAAAAACTGTTTTTT. Translation: CASSYSSGSNEKLFF.

The chain uses TRBV18 and TRBJ1-5; D uncertain. In germline, CDR1 is KGHSH, CDR2 LQKENI. The V gene lost 2 bases and the J gene lost 5 bases, with 13 bases spanning the gap. This CDR3 has 15 amino acids. The CDR3 DNA reads as TGTGCCAGCTCACCAGTAGGTGGTGGAGATCAGCCCCAGCATTTT. Protein: CASSPVGGGDQPQHF. The entire variable domain, with the rest obtained from reference TRBV18 and TRBJ1-5, is as follows: NAGVMQNPRHLVRRRGQEARLRCSPMKGHSHVYWYRQLPEEGLKFMVYLQKENIIDESGMPKERFSAEFPKEGPSILRIQQVVRGDSAAYFCASSPVGGGDQPQHFGDGTRLSIL.

The J gene is TRBJ1-2, the V gene TRBV19, with D tentatively TRBD1 (6 bases). The CDR3 spans 13 residues. V was pared by 4 bases and J by 4 bases, with 10 bases between. The V gene's germline CDR1 is LNHDA and CDR2 SQIVND (reference sequence). CDR3 nucleotides: TGTGCCAGTAGTACCGGACAGAGCTATGGCTACACCTTC. It encodes CASSTGQSYGYTF.

The chain is built from TRBV19 and TRBJ1-5; D unresolved. V lost 7 bases to trimming and J lost 0 bases, with 7 bases between them. The CDR3 loop spans 13 amino acids. In germline, CDR1 is LNHDA, CDR2 SQIVND (reference sequence). CDR3 nucleotide sequence: TGTGCCAGTACAGAGTATAGCAATCAGCCCCAGCATTTT. It yields the protein CASTEYSNQPQHF.

The chain combines TRBV30 with TRBJ2-3; no clear D. Germline V gene sequence: CDR1 GTSNPN, CDR2 SVGIG (reference sequence). Trimming shortened V by 4 bases and J by 4 bases, and 15 bases separated the two germline ends. There are 14 residues in the CDR3. CDR3 bases: TGTGCCTGGACTTACCTGACCTTCGCAGATACGCAGTATTTT. It encodes CAWTYLTFADTQYF.

V is TRBV6-8 and J is TRBJ1-5; 7 bases fit TRBD1. The germline V gene encodes CDR1 MNHGY and CDR2 SAAAGT. The CDR3 length is 16 residues. With V trimmed by 6 bases and J by 2 bases, 10 bases remained unmatched. CDR3 residues: CASRFGQAWGNQPQHF. For the CDR3, the DNA is TGTGCCAGCAGATTCGGACAGGCCTGGGGCAATCAGCCCCAGCATTTT.

The chain joins TRBV19 to TRBJ1-1; TRBD1 might be the D (5 bases). This CDR3 region has 16 residues. The germline V gene encodes CDR1 LNHDA and CDR2 SQIVND (reference sequence). V lost 3 bases to trimming and J lost 4 bases, with 18 bases between them. CDR3 protein: CASSISAGSGSTEAFF. The DNA for the CDR3 is TGTGCCAGTAGTATCTCCGCAGGGTCCGGATCCACTGAAGCTTTCTTT. Variable domain in full (rest from reference TRBV19 and TRBJ1-1): DGGITQSPKYLFRKEGQNVTLSCEQNLNHDAMYWYRQDPGQGLRLIYYSQIVNDFQKGDIAEGYSVSREKKESFPLTVTSAQKNPTAFYLCASSISAGSGSTEAFFGQGTRLTVV.

This clone has a single count. The V call is TRBV14, the J call TRBJ1-3; D is uncertain. Germline V gene lookup returns CDR1 SGHDN and CDR2 FVKESK. V lost 4 bases and J lost 1, with 8 bases in between. This CDR3 region has 14 residues. CDR3 DNA: TGTGCCAGCAGCCTCTCGAATTCTGGAAACACCATATATTTT. Translated, it gives CASSLSNSGNTIYF.

This chain joins TRBV10-2 and TRBJ1-2; D not certain. The CDR3 length is 12 residues. Germline CDR1 is WSHSY and CDR2 is SAAADI. The V and J ends lost 8 bases and 7 bases respectively, with 14 bases between them. CDR3 nucleotide sequence: TGCGCCAGCCGGCCCGGGGAGGGTGGCTACACCTTC. It yields the protein CASRPGEGGYTF.

The chain combines TRBV6-7 with TRBJ2-2; 11 bases map to TRBD1. TRBV6-7 is noted as an ORF with a role that remains uncertain. The CDR3 sequence is 17 residues long. After removal of 6 bases from V and 3 bases from J, the junction contained 9 bases not matched to a gene. The CDR3 region has the DNA TGTGCCAGCAGCCCCAACCGGGACAGGGGGGACACCGGGGAGCTGTTTTTT. It codes for CASSPNRDRGDTGELFF.

There are a few counts of this clone. The chain links TRBV18 to TRBJ1-4, with 8 bases lining up with TRBD1. The CDR3 is 15 amino acids. V shed 0 bases, J shed 10 bases, and the junction held 7 bases outside the gene matches. The germline V gene encodes CDR1 KGHSH and CDR2 LQKENI. CDR3 sequence reads: CASSPPGQDYGKLFF. The CDR3 DNA sequence: TGTGCCAGCTCACCACCGGGACAGGACTATGGAAAACTGTTTTTT.

The rearrangement links TRBV19 to TRBJ1-2; D perhaps matches TRBD1 (5 bases). CDR3 length: 14 amino acids. CDR1 and CDR2 from the germline V gene are LNHDA and SQIVND (reference sequence). Between the trimmed V and J ends, which lost 4 bases and 2 bases, there was a span of 11 bases. The CDR3 reads CASSTGSLNYGYTF. CDR3 coding DNA: TGTGCCAGTAGTACAGGGAGCTTAAACTATGGCTACACCTTC.

The chain combines TRBV28 with TRBJ1-1; a possible D gene is TRBD1 (5 bases). Germline CDR1 is MDHEN and CDR2 is SYDVKM. This CDR3 comprises 13 residues. Trimming shortened V by 6 bases and J by 10 bases, and 18 bases separated the two germline ends. This chain's CDR3 is CASSGRFGAGAFF. The CDR3 DNA follows: TGTGCCAGCAGCGGGCGGTTCGGGGCAGGAGCTTTCTTT.

The chain recombines TRBV2 with TRBJ1-2, with D uncertain. In germline, CDR1 is SNHLY, CDR2 FYNNEI. The CDR3 runs 13 residues. Trimming pared 5 bases from V and 0 bases from J, leaving 7 bases between. This chain's CDR3 is CASSKTANYGYTF. In DNA form, the CDR3 reads TGTGCCAGCAGTAAAACGGCTAACTATGGCTACACCTTC. The full variable domain, in which reference TRBV2 and TRBJ1-2 provide the parts outside the CDR3, is EPEVTQTPSHQVTQMGQEVILRCVPISNHLYFYWYRQILGQKVEFLVSFYNNEISEKSEIFDDQFSVERPDGSNFTLKIRSTKLEDSAMYFCASSKTANYGYTFGSGTRLTVV.

This chain joins TRBV12-2 and TRBJ1-3; the table gives TRBD1 as D, unverified against the DNA. TRBV12-2 is a recognized pseudogene. The CDR3 length is 14 residues. The CDR3 sequence is CATRDTTSGNTIYF. CDR3 coding DNA: TGTGCAACCCGGGACACCACCTCTGGAAACACCATATATTTT.

The chain links TRBV6-8 to TRBJ1-4, with 8 bases identical to TRBD1. The CDR3 runs to 16 residues. Trimming at V came to 2 bases and at J to 3 bases, leaving 5 bases not matched to a gene. Germline CDR1 is MNHGY and CDR2 is SAAAGT. The CDR3 nucleotides read TGTGCCAGCAGTTACGCCGAGGACAGGGCTAATGAAAAACTGTTTTTT. This sequence encodes CASSYAEDRANEKLFF.

J is TRBJ2-1 and V is TRBV7-6; 10 nucleotides line up with TRBD2. Losses at the gene ends were 1 base for V and 7 bases for J; bases not matched to a gene: 4. CDR1 is SGHVS and CDR2 is FNYEAQ in the germline V gene. The CDR3 spans 15 residues. CDR3: CASSLEREGRNEQFF. In DNA form, the CDR3 reads TGTGCCAGCAGCTTAGAGCGGGAGGGCCGTAATGAGCAGTTCTTC.